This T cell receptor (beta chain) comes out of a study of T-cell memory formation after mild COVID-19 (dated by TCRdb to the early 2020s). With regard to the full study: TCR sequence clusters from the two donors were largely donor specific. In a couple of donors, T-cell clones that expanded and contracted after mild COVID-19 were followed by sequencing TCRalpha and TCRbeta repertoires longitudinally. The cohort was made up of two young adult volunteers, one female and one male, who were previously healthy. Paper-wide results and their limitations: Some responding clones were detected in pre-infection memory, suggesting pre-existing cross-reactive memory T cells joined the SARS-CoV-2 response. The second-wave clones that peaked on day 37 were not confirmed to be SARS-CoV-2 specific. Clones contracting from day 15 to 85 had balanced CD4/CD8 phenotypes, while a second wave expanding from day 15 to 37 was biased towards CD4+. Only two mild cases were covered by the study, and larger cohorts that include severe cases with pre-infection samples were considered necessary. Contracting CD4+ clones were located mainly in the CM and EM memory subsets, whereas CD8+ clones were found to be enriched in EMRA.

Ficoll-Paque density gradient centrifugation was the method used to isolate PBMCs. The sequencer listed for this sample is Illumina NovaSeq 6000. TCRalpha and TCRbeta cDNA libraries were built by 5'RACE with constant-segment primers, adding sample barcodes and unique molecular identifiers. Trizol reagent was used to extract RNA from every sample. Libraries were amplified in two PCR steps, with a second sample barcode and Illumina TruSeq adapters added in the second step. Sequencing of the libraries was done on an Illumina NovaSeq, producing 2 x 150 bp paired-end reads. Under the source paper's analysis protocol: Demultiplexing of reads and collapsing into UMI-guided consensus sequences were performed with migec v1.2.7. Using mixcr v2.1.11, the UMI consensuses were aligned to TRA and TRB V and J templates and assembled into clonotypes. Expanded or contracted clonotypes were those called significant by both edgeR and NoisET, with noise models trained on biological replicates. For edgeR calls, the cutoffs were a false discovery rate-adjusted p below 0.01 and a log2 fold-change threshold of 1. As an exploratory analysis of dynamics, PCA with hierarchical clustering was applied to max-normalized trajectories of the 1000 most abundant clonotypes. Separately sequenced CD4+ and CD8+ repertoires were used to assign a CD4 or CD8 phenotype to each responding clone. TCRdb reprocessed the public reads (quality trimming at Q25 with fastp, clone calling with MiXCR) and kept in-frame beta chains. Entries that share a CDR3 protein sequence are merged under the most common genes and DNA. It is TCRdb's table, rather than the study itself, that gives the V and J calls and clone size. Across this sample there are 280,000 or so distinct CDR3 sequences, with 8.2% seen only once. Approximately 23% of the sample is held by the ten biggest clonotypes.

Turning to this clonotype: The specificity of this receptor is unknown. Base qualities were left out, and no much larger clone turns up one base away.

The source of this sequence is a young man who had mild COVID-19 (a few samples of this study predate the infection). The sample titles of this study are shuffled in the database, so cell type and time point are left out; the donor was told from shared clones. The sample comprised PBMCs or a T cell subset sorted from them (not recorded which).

The CDR3 sequence is CASSLGTSGTQETQYF. The sequenced DNA: TGTGCCAGCAGCCTAGGGACTAGCGGGACCCAAGAGACCCAGTACTTC. Recombination connected TRBV3-1 to TRBJ2-5, and TRBD2 matches 13 of the central bases. V has 4 bases trimmed and J has 1 base trimmed; junction bases matching no gene number 3. The CDR3 runs 16 amino acids, cysteine and phenylalanine included. The sequence is cut down to CDR3 DNA, 48 bases in frame from base 1. CDR1 and CDR2, looked up from the germline V gene (reference sequence), are LGHDT and YNNKEL.